This T cell receptor (beta chain) appears in the sequencing data of a study of T cell responses to AZD1222 COVID-19 vaccine. Using immunoSEQ multiplex PCR, the repertoire was profiled, and TCRdb retains in-frame clones only, with some absent. Among 150,000 to 200,000 clones listed, under 95% were seen once. Notes on this clone: Its target is unknown.

Findings of the study overall: Among AZD1222 vaccinees, only 5 or 6 were seropositive at baseline. Regions left unmutated in variants are reportedly the target of nearly half of spike-specific TCRs.

Between the trimmed V and J ends, which lost 0 bases and 5 bases, there was a span of 10 bases. The CDR3 loop spans 13 amino acids. Germline CDR1 and CDR2: GTSNPN and SVGIG (reference sequence). The sample was peripheral blood, taken on day 0 of AZD1222 vaccination. The sequence was collected from an adult in good health. The gene calls are TRBV30 and TRBJ2-5; D is unresolved. The chain's CDR3 is CAWSVLGTETQYF. Written as DNA, the CDR3 is TGTGCCTGGAGTGTGCTGGGTACGGAGACCCAGTACTTC. The variable domain in full, with the rest retrieved from reference TRBV30 and TRBJ2-5, is SQTIHQWPATLVQPVGSPLSLECTVEGTSNPNLYWYRQAAGRGLQLLFYSVGIGQISSEVPQNLSASRPQDRQFILSSKKLLLSDSGFYLCAWSVLGTETQYFGPGTRLLVL.